The sample holds many counts of the clone carrying this TCR beta chain. One junction end does not reproduce the germline sequence, and a read error may be involved. This sample was included in a study of T cell repertoires in cytomegalovirus infection. The germline V gene has CDR1 SGHTA and CDR2 FQGNSA. The CDR3 is made up of 14 amino acids. MiXCR was run by TCRdb on the reads, yielding one entry per CDR3 protein. The data show 250,000 to 300,000 distinct CDR3 sequences, about 26% seen once. The chain uses TRBV7-2 and TRBJ2-7; TRBD2 matches at 10 bases. The clonotype originates from a human donor in good health (CMV status not recorded). Some clones in this sample may be carry-over from other donors' samples. The sample was PBMCs. The CDR3 loop reads CASNLGSGGREQYF. Here the CDR3 DNA reads TGTGCCAGCAACTTAGGTAGCGGGGGGCGGGAGCAGTACTTC. Using reference TRBV7-2 and TRBJ2-7 for the parts outside the CDR3, the full variable domain is GAGVSQSPSNKVTEKGKDVELRCDPISGHTALYWYRQSLGQGLEFLIYFQGNSAPDKSGLPSDRFSAERTGGSVSTLTIQRTQQEDSAVYLCASNLGSGGREQYFGPGTRLTVT.